This passage covers 11 T cell receptor beta chains from one sample sequenced in a study of T cell responses to AZD1222 COVID-19 vaccine. The repertoire was sequenced with immunoSEQ multiplex PCR; TCRdb's copy has only in-frame clones and lacks some. The sample records about 54,000 clones, 70% to 90% being singletons. The sequencing here drew on peripheral blood, taken on day 0 of AZD1222 vaccination. These receptors were taken from an adult in good health.

This chain uses TRBV9 with TRBJ1-6, with TRBD1 as a possible D gene (6 bases). The germline CDR1 and CDR2 sequences are SGDLS and YYNGEE. V was pared by 5 bases and J by 5 bases, with 11 bases between. The CDR3 consists of 14 residues. The CDR3 loop is CASRQGGDNSPLHF. CDR3 nucleotides: TGTGCCAGCAGACAGGGAGGGGATAATTCACCCCTCCACTTT.

CDR3: CASIRGAGSGNTIYF. The CDR3 DNA reads as TGTGCCAGCATCAGGGGCGCTGGCTCTGGAAACACCATATATTTT. V gene TRBV28 combines with J gene TRBJ1-3, with D possibly TRBD1 on 6 matching bases. CDR1 is MDHEN and CDR2 is SYDVKM in the germline V gene. CDR3 length: 15 residues. Trimming pared 7 bases from V and 0 bases from J, leaving 13 bases between.

The chain has TRBV7-9 and TRBJ1-4; TRBD1 agrees at 9 bases. There are 17 residues in the CDR3. The V and J ends lost 5 bases and 5 bases, in that order; junction bases with no gene match: 12. Germline values: CDR1 SEHNR, CDR2 FQNEAQ (reference sequence). The CDR3 region is CASSARGTGTGNEKLFF. CDR3 nucleotides: TGTGCCAGCAGCGCAAGGGGGACTGGGACAGGGAATGAAAAACTGTTTTTT.

The chain carries TRBV19 and TRBJ2-2; D gene uncertain. Germline V lookup: CDR1 LNHDA, CDR2 SQIVND (reference sequence). CDR3 length equals 15 residues. Trimming cost V 6 bases and J 3 bases, with 14 bases left between them. CDR3 sequence: CASRFGLGYTGELFF. The CDR3 DNA reads TGTGCCAGTAGGTTTGGGTTAGGGTACACCGGGGAGCTGTTTTTT.

In this sample, this clone turned up a few times. The rearrangement joins TRBV6-6 to TRBJ2-3; 8 bases are a match to TRBD2. The CDR3 loop spans 16 amino acids. Germline V gene data show CDR1 as MNHNY and CDR2 as SVGAGI (reference sequence). With V trimmed by 2 bases and J by 5 bases, 9 bases remained unmatched. The CDR3 coding sequence is TGTGCCAGCAGTTACGCCGGGACTAGAGAGGGAGATACGCAGTATTTT. This translates into CASSYAGTREGDTQYF.

The CDR3: CASSDGTSAQETQYF. In nucleotides, the CDR3 is TGTGCCAGCAGTGACGGGACTAGCGCCCAAGAGACCCAGTACTTC. The rearrangement links TRBV6-1 to TRBJ2-5, with 10 nucleotides matching TRBD2. The CDR3 consists of 15 residues. In germline, CDR1 is MNHNS, CDR2 SASEGT. Losses at the gene ends were 3 bases for V and 1 base for J; bases not matched to a gene: 2.

CDR3 amino acids: CASSSRTGRDGYTF. In DNA form, the CDR3 reads TGTGCCAGTAGTTCCCGGACAGGTAGGGATGGCTACACCTTC. The chain employs TRBV19 and TRBJ1-2; the match to TRBD1 covers 7 bases. Germline V gene lookup returns CDR1 LNHDA and CDR2 SQIVND (reference sequence). V dropped 5 bases and J dropped 6; count of bases not matched to a gene: 9. The CDR3 contains 14 residues.

The chain recombines TRBV2 with TRBJ1-1; the D is unclear. CDR1 and CDR2 (germline): SNHLY, FYNNEI. The V gene lost 4 bases and the J gene lost 4 bases, with 13 bases spanning the gap. The CDR3 spans 14 residues. CDR3 sequence reads: CASSVSRVFTEAFF. In DNA, the CDR3 is TGTGCCAGCAGTGTAAGTCGGGTTTTCACTGAAGCTTTCTTT.

The V gene is TRBV3-1 (or the pseudogene TRBV3-2), the J gene TRBJ2-5; TRBD1 matches 7 bases. Germline V gene data show CDR1 as LGHDT and CDR2 as YNNKEL (reference sequence). With V trimmed by 7 bases and J by 5 bases, 10 bases remained unmatched. This CDR3 spans 14 amino acids. CDR3 sequence (DNA): TGTGCCAGCACCGAGACAGGGTTCGGGGAGACCCAGTACTTC. Translating it yields CASTETGFGETQYF.

This chain uses TRBV28 with TRBJ2-7; 7 bases fit TRBD1. The CDR3 sequence is 15 residues long. Looked up from germline, CDR1 is MDHEN and CDR2 is SYDVKM. Trimming took 5 bases from V and 0 from J; bases not matched to a gene: 7. CDR3 protein: CASSPGQAGSYEQYF. The DNA of the CDR3 is TGTGCCAGCAGTCCCGGACAGGCCGGCTCCTACGAGCAGTACTTC.

V gene TRBV27 combines with J gene TRBJ1-1; a weak D match, TRBD1 (5 bases). CDR1 and CDR2 (germline): MNHEY, SMNVEV (reference sequence). CDR3 length: 17 residues. The V and J ends lost 3 bases and 2 bases respectively, with 19 bases between them. CDR3 protein: CASSLVVGETTNTEAFF. CDR3 in DNA: TGTGCCAGCAGTTTGGTTGTGGGGGAAACCACTAACACTGAAGCTTTCTTT.